Sequencing of this T cell receptor (beta chain) was carried out in a study of vaccination effects on CD4 cells after COVID-19. TCRdb's table, derived via immunoSEQ multiplex PCR, lists solely in-frame clones and lacks some. The sample has under 55,000 clones; under 80% are singletons. The CDR3 is made up of 13 amino acids. Trimming removed 2 bases at V and 6 bases at J, with 6 bases between. From germline, CDR1 is SGHDT and CDR2 YYEEEE. Antigen-specific CD4+ T cells were expanded (with viral peptide pools) by the ViraFEST assay ahead of sequencing. With approximately 10 days of culture completed, CD4+ T cells were isolated. It was between March and December 2020 that the person had a SARS-CoV-2 infection confirmed by PCR. This clone has more than one count but fewer than ten. What it recognizes is unknown.

This TCR came from a human donor who had a prior SARS-CoV-2 infection. The source was CD4+ T cells from PBMCs cultured with a peptide pool, collected before COVID-19 vaccination. This chain uses TRBV5-6 with TRBJ1-6; D not resolved. CDR3 sequence reads: CASSLSANSPLHF. In nucleotides, the CDR3 is TGTGCCAGCAGCTTATCCGCTAATTCACCCCTCCACTTT.